This T cell receptor beta chain appears in the sequencing data of a study of cytomegalovirus exposure and HLA in healthy donors. Points from the study as a whole: Analyses of presence/absence relied on an assumption of roughly uniform sequencing depth across donors. The study recorded 160 or so TCR beta chains that were cytomegalovirus-associated. Rare TCR sequences dominated, though some public TCRs recurred in many donors. The authors confirmed in vitro that a few CMV-associated chains were specific for CMV antigens.

Germline V gene lookup returns CDR1 MNHEY and CDR2 SMNVEV (reference sequence). CDR3 size: 15 residues. The germline V and J ends were trimmed by 8 bases and 1 base, with 16 bases remaining between them. This clone showed up just once. The target antigen is unknown. PCR involved 60 Vbeta and 13 Jbeta primers. Using immunoSEQ multiplex PCR, the repertoire was profiled, and TCRdb retains in-frame clones only, with some absent. Among more than 95,000 clones, roughly 78% were seen once, and the ten largest hold over 5%. Sequenced input: PBMCs. The TCR sequence derives from a woman aged 35 to 49 in good health and CMV-seronegative. The V gene is TRBV27, the J gene TRBJ2-3; tentative D call: TRBD1 (5 bases). CDR3 loop: CASRPQGRGTDTQYF. The CDR3 nucleotides read TGTGCCAGCCGCCCCCAGGGAAGGGGCACAGATACGCAGTATTTT.